The present T cell receptor beta chain was sequenced within a study of blood T cell repertoires in COVID-19. Study details: Nucleic acid was either cDNA or gDNA, and it came from T cells, B-cell-depleted T cells, or PBMCs.

The CDR3 consists of 14 residues. V trimming: 4 bases; J trimming: 10 bases; junction bases outside the gene matches: 7. Germline V gene sequence: CDR1 SNHLY, CDR2 FYNNEI. In the original analysis: Researchers report that nucleated cell counts were estimated from reference gene primer amplification. TCRdb's copy holds only in-frame clones and misses some; the assay was immunoSEQ multiplex PCR. V, J and clone size derive from that table, while D and trimming were established from the DNA sequence. The table records 50,000 to 60,000 clones, 70% to 90% of them present only once. The rearrangement links TRBV2 to TRBJ1-6, with 7 bases matching TRBD1. The receptor's source is a man aged 55 to 70 with acute or convalescent COVID-19. The sample comprised peripheral blood. CDR3: CASSADRARSPLHF. The CDR3 bases are TGTGCCAGCAGTGCTGACAGGGCGCGGTCACCCCTCCACTTT.